A selection of T cell receptor beta chains follows, all from one sample in a study of beta chain features in type 1 diabetes. Profiled with immunoSEQ multiplex PCR; TCRdb holds only in-frame clones, not every one. Altogether 300,000 or so clones are present, approximately 12% being singletons, with the ten largest covering roughly 0.015%. The sequenced material came from naive CD4+ T cells from blood. Every receptor here comes from a woman under 30 with type 1 diabetes. Each CDR3 is given with its conserved first and last residue. A D gene is named only where the DNA matches it firmly. The size of a clone is reported for some rows only, either as once, few or many, or as a class for expanded clones.

abundance,d_gene,v_gene,len,j_gene,CDR3nt,CDR3aa
-,-,TRBV19,17,TRBJ2-6,TGTGCCAGTAGTATAGTGGGGAGGACTACTGGGGCCAACGTCCTGACTTTC,CASSIVGRTTGANVLTF
-,TRBD1,TRBV30,15,TRBJ2-3,TGTGCCTGGGCGCGACGGGACAGGGGTGGAGATACGCAGTATTTT,CAWARRDRGGDTQYF
-,-,TRBV11-3,14,TRBJ1-1,TGTGCCAGCAGCTTGGACAGCGTGAACACTGAAGCTTTCTTT,CASSLDSVNTEAFF
few,TRBD2,TRBV15,14,TRBJ2-7,TGTGCCACCACCAACGGGCTAGCGGGAGACGAGCAGTACTTC,CATTNGLAGDEQYF
-,TRBD1,TRBV6-5,13,TRBJ1-1,TGTGCCAGCAGGAGCAGGGGGCCCACTGAAGCTTTCTTT,CASRSRGPTEAFF
-,-,TRBV29-1,14,TRBJ2-2,TGCAGCGTTTTGGAGATGATGAACACCGGGGAGCTGTTTTTT,CSVLEMMNTGELFF
few,-,TRBV15,14,TRBJ2-3,TGTGCCACCAGCAGAGACAGGGTAGCAGATACGCAGTATTTT,CATSRDRVADTQYF
few,-,TRBV19,13,TRBJ1-5,TGTGCCAGTAGTATGGGGCCGGGTCAGCCCCAGCATTTT,CASSMGPGQPQHF
-,TRBD2,TRBV4-1,19,TRBJ2-1,TGCGCCAGCAGCCAAGATCCCCGGGCTAGCGGGAAGCCGTACAATGAGCAGTTCTTC,CASSQDPRASGKPYNEQFF
few,-,TRBV29-1,18,TRBJ1-3,TGCAGCGTTGAAGTTGCCGATAGGAGGCTGGGGTCTGGAAACACCATATATTTT,CSVEVADRRLGSGNTIYF
-,-,TRBV11-3,15,TRBJ2-5,TGTGCCAGCAGCTCCAATAGACTTGTTGGAGAGACCCAGTACTTC,CASSSNRLVGETQYF
few,TRBD2,TRBV5-1,17,TRBJ2-1,TGCGCCAGCAGCTTGGATAAACCGGGACTAGCATACAATGAGCAGTTCTTC,CASSLDKPGLAYNEQFF
-,-,TRBV25-1,14,TRBJ2-3,TGTGCCAGCAGTGCGTTAGGGGGACCAGATACGCAGTATTTT,CASSALGGPDTQYF
few,TRBD2,TRBV4-1,19,TRBJ2-2,TGCGCCAGCAGCCAAGTTATAAGACTAGCGGGAGTGGTCACCGGGGAGCTGTTTTTT,CASSQVIRLAGVVTGELFF
-,TRBD2,TRBV7-2,15,TRBJ2-7,TGTGCCAGCAGCTTAGTAGCGGGAGGTGGGGTCGAGCAGTACTTC,CASSLVAGGGVEQYF
few,TRBD1,TRBV2,14,TRBJ2-3,TGTGCCAGCAGTCGACAGGGGGGGACAGATACGCAGTATTTT,CASSRQGGTDTQYF
-,TRBD1,TRBV14,13,TRBJ1-2,TGTGCCAGCAGTCCCGGGACAGTATATGGCTACACCTTC,CASSPGTVYGYTF
few,-,TRBV2,13,TRBJ2-1,TGTGCCAGCAGTGTCGGGTGGAGCGATGAGCAGTTCTTC,CASSVGWSDEQFF
-,-,TRBV18,14,TRBJ2-7,TGTGCCAGCTCACCAGAACCTCAATCCGGGGAGCAGTACTTC,CASSPEPQSGEQYF
-,TRBD1,TRBV7-2,16,TRBJ1-4,TGTGCCAGCAGCTCTTCGAACAGGGGGGCTAATGAAAAACTGTTTTTT,CASSSSNRGANEKLFF
-,TRBD2,TRBV28,15,TRBJ2-5,TGTGCCAGCAGTCCTAGGACTAGCGGGAGGGAGACCCAGTACTTC,CASSPRTSGRETQYF
-,TRBD2,TRBV4-3,15,TRBJ2-1,TGCGCCAGCAGTCGGACTAGCGGGAGTGTGGATGAGCAGTTCTTC,CASSRTSGSVDEQFF
-,-,TRBV28,15,TRBJ2-7,TGTGCCAGCAGTCCTTCCGGGACTGAGACCTACGAGCAGTACTTC,CASSPSGTETYEQYF
few,-,TRBV7-6,15,TRBJ2-1,TGTGCCAGCAGCTTAGACGCCGGGTCCTACAATGAGCAGTTCTTC,CASSLDAGSYNEQFF
-,-,TRBV2,12,TRBJ2-4,TGTGCCAGCGGGCGGGAAAAAAACATTCAGTACTTC,CASGREKNIQYF
-,TRBD1,TRBV10-2,15,TRBJ2-1,TGCGCCAGCAGGCGACAGGGTCAGTACGGCGATGAGCAGTTCTTC,CASRRQGQYGDEQFF
few,TRBD2,TRBV5-1,16,TRBJ2-1,TGCGCCAGCAGCTTGACTGGGCTAGCGGGCAACAATGAGCAGTTCTTC,CASSLTGLAGNNEQFF
-,-,TRBV7-2,14,TRBJ2-3,TGTGCCAGCAGCGTACGAGACATGAGGGAGACGCAGTATTTT,CASSVRDMRETQYF
-,-,TRBV20-1,11,TRBJ2-1,TGCAGTGTCCCGGGGGGCGGGGTTCGGTTCTTC,CSVPGGGVRFF
-,-,TRBV29-1,14,TRBJ2-3,TGCAGCGTTAAGGGGGTTTTTAGCACAGATACGCAGTATTTT,CSVKGVFSTDTQYF
-,-,TRBV7-9,14,TRBJ1-1,TGTGCCAGCAGCGCTTGGGGCATGAACACTGAAGCTTTCTTT,CASSAWGMNTEAFF
-,-,TRBV5-5,18,TRBJ2-6,TGTGCCAGCAGTTACTACGAACAGGCCAGGTCTGGGGCCAACGTCCTGACTTTC,CASSYYEQARSGANVLTF
few,-,TRBV5-1,14,TRBJ1-2,TGCGCCAGCAGCTTTGGACAGAGAGAATATGGCTACACCTTC,CASSFGQREYGYTF
few,TRBD2,TRBV5-1,15,TRBJ2-7,TGCGCCAGCAGCTTTACTAGCGGGCCTCACTACGAGCAGTACTTC,CASSFTSGPHYEQYF
few,-,TRBV5-4,16,TRBJ2-7,TGTGCCAGCAGCTCCCGAGCGGGCGGAAGCTCCTACGAGCAGTACTTC,CASSSRAGGSSYEQYF
few,-,TRBV4-3,14,TRBJ2-7,TGCGCCAGCAGCCAAGAACTGGTTATCTACGAGCAGTACTTC,CASSQELVIYEQYF
few,-,TRBV6-6,13,TRBJ2-7,TGTGCCAGCAAGGAGGGAGGTCTCTACGAGCAGTACTTC,CASKEGGLYEQYF
few,-,TRBV9,15,TRBJ2-3,TGTGCCAGCAGCGTAGGTCAGCGGACCACAGATACGCAGTATTTT,CASSVGQRTTDTQYF
few,-,TRBV30,12,TRBJ2-1,TGTGCCTGGACCTCAGGGAACAATGAGCAGTTCTTC,CAWTSGNNEQFF
few,TRBD2,TRBV7-7,11,TRBJ2-1,TGTGCCAGCAGCTCCCAGCGGGGGAAGTTCTTC,CASSSQRGKFF